This TCR beta chain was documented in a study of early T cells in non-severe SARS-CoV-2 infection. Study context: The chains were unpaired, and the sequenced material was bulk RNA from unsorted whole blood.

Via MiXCR, TCRdb re-called the 5' RACE reads, giving one row per CDR3 protein. The sample holds tens of thousands of distinct CDR3 sequences, approximately 6% seen once. CDR3 length equals 14 residues. V gave up 1 base and J gave up 10 bases, with 14 bases separating them. The germline V gene encodes CDR1 DFQATT and CDR2 SNEGSKA (reference sequence). The chain employs TRBV20-1 and TRBJ1-6; perhaps TRBD1 as D (6 bases). The clonotype comes from an adult who was a healthcare worker with PCR-confirmed SARS-CoV-2 infection or an uninfected control (not recorded which). Sequenced: whole blood. The CDR3 coding sequence is TGCAGTGCTAGAGTTTGGGGGCGCTTCTCACCCCTCCACTTT. Translating it yields CSARVWGRFSPLHF.